This T cell receptor (beta chain) was recovered during a study of blood T cells in healthy people across ages. Findings and limits, study-wide: In older individuals, TCR beta diversity per million T cells was lower, falling roughly linearly with age. The lack of PBMC sorting stopped any conclusive naive versus antigen-experienced comparison. Long-lived donors had more naive CD4+ cells and higher diversity than aged donors.

Each donor had roughly 10 milliliters of peripheral blood drawn. A second roughly 7 to 12 cycle PCR used barcoded and J-beta primers. One entry per CDR3 protein results from TCRdb running MiXCR on the 5' RACE reads. The sample holds 1.5 million to 2 million distinct CDR3 sequences; 28% are singletons and the top ten take approximately 7.7%. Details on this clonotype: Its antigen is undetermined.

V was pared by 4 bases and J by 7 bases, with 10 bases between. Per germline, CDR1 DFQATT and CDR2 SNEGSKA (reference sequence). The CDR3 totals 12 residues. The clonotype originates from a woman aged 25 to 39 in good health. The sequenced sample was blood. The gene calls are TRBV20-1 and TRBJ1-4; D perhaps matches TRBD1 (5 bases). The CDR3 loop is CSATGLAEKLFF. CDR3 nucleotide sequence: TGCAGTGCTACAGGGTTAGCTGAAAAACTGTTTTTT.